Shown below are 25 T cell receptor beta chains from a single sample sequenced in a study of cytomegalovirus exposure and HLA in healthy donors. The primer mix had 60 Vbeta and 13 Jbeta primers. The assay was immunoSEQ multiplex PCR, and TCRdb's table has in-frame clones only and misses some. The sample has some 57,000 clones, roughly 50% seen once. Sequences were obtained from PBMCs. Every receptor here comes from a human donor in good health.

This clone was found a few times. This chain uses TRBV7-3 with TRBJ1-1, with D possibly matching TRBD1 (5 bases). The length of the CDR3 is 14 residues. Looked up from germline, CDR1 is SGHTA and CDR2 is FQGTGA. Trimming pared 7 bases from V and 1 base from J, leaving 13 bases between. CDR3: CASKKGQGNTEAFF. The CDR3 DNA is TGTGCCAGCAAGAAGGGGCAGGGGAACACTGAAGCTTTCTTT.

CDR3 in amino acids: CASNRQGGSLGNTIYF. The CDR3 DNA reads TGTGCCAGCAACCGGCAAGGGGGTTCCCTTGGAAACACCATATATTTT. The V call is TRBV5-6, the J call TRBJ1-3; possible D gene TRBD1, 6 bases. Trimming removed 6 bases at V and 3 bases at J, with 19 bases between. The CDR3 has 16 amino acids. CDR1 SGHDT and CDR2 YYEEEE come from the germline V gene.

The genes are TRBV27 and TRBJ2-1, with TRBD2 as a possible D gene (7 bases). The CDR3 totals 15 residues. V was cut by 3 bases and J by 4 bases, with 13 bases left in between. Germline values: CDR1 MNHEY, CDR2 SMNVEV (reference sequence). CDR3 region: CASSFLGGAYNEQFF. The DNA for the CDR3 is TGTGCCAGCAGTTTTCTAGGGGGGGCTTACAATGAGCAGTTCTTC.

This clone was counted a few times. The chain employs TRBV5-5 and TRBJ2-1, with D possibly TRBD1 on 6 matching bases. The V and J ends lost 2 bases and 4 bases respectively, with 10 bases between them. The CDR3 has 14 residues. Per germline, CDR1 SGHKS and CDR2 YYEKEE (reference sequence). The CDR3 loop reads CASSLQGTYNEQFF. Written as DNA, the CDR3 is TGTGCCAGCAGCTTACAGGGTACTTACAATGAGCAGTTCTTC.

This clone appeared once. This rearrangement joins TRBV7-2 to TRBJ1-5; D is undetermined. CDR3 size: 14 residues. From germline, CDR1 is SGHTA and CDR2 FQGNSA. The V gene lost 2 bases and the J gene lost 2 bases, with 7 bases spanning the gap. The CDR3 nucleotides read TGTGCCAGCAGCTTAACGAGGGGCAATCAGCCCCAGCATTTT. Its protein product is CASSLTRGNQPQHF.

The J gene is TRBJ1-4, the V gene TRBV2, with D unresolved. This CDR3 is 15 amino acids long. Trimming stripped 8 bases from V and 7 bases from J, with 20 bases between. Germline-derived CDR1 and CDR2 are SNHLY and FYNNEI. Here the CDR3 reads CASSRTGSPGEKLFF. CDR3 coding DNA: TGTGCCAGCTCTCGTACGGGGTCGCCGGGTGAAAAACTGTTTTTT.

The rearrangement uses TRBV30 and TRBJ2-1, with D perhaps TRBD2 (5 bases). This CDR3 has 13 amino acids. Trimming pared 0 bases from V and 4 bases from J, leaving 7 bases between. Per the germline V gene, CDR1 is GTSNPN and CDR2 is SVGIG (reference sequence). The CDR3 coding sequence is TGTGCCTGGAGTGTACGGGGTTACAATGAGCAGTTCTTC. It codes for CAWSVRGYNEQFF. Variable domain in full (rest from reference TRBV30 and TRBJ2-1): SQTIHQWPATLVQPVGSPLSLECTVEGTSNPNLYWYRQAAGRGLQLLFYSVGIGQISSEVPQNLSASRPQDRQFILSSKKLLLSDSGFYLCAWSVRGYNEQFFGPGTRLTVL.

This clone is medium-sized in the sample. The same CDR3 also results from other DNA sequences found in this sample. This chain links TRBV6-5 with TRBJ2-7; weak D call: TRBD2 (7 bases). V lost 4 bases and J lost 1, with 14 bases in between. The CDR3 contains 15 residues. Germline values: CDR1 MNHEY, CDR2 SVGAGI. CDR3 sequence reads: CASSSGGGGSYEQYF. The CDR3 coding sequence is TGTGCCAGCAGTTCGGGGGGCGGAGGATCCTACGAGCAGTACTTC.

This clone was detected only once. The chain employs TRBV19 and TRBJ1-1, with TRBD1 matching 10 bases. V shed 3 bases, J shed 3 bases, and the junction held 4 bases outside the gene matches. The CDR3 is 15 residues long. In germline, CDR1 is LNHDA, CDR2 SQIVND (reference sequence). The CDR3 protein is CASSIGTGAHTEAFF. DNA for the CDR3: TGTGCCAGTAGTATCGGGACAGGGGCCCACACTGAAGCTTTCTTT.

This clone was counted between two and nine times. This chain links TRBV9 with TRBJ1-1; 11 bases map to TRBD1. The CDR3 has 18 amino acids. Per germline, CDR1 SGDLS and CDR2 YYNGEE. The V and J ends lost 4 bases and 5 bases, in that order; junction bases with no gene match: 16. CDR3 in amino acids: CASSPPRDRGVESTEAFF. For the CDR3, the DNA is TGTGCCAGCAGCCCACCAAGGGACAGGGGGGTGGAGAGTACTGAAGCTTTCTTT. Looking up the rest from reference TRBV9 and TRBJ1-1 gives the full variable domain: DSGVTQTPKHLITATGQRVTLRCSPRSGDLSVYWYQQSLDQGLQFLIQYYNGEERAKGNILERFSAQQFPDLHSELNLSSLELGDSALYFCASSPPRDRGVESTEAFFGQGTRLTVV.

The chain is built from TRBV2 and TRBJ2-2; TRBD2 matches 7 bases. Germline CDR1 reads SNHLY; CDR2 reads FYNNEI. This CDR3 contains 14 residues. With V trimmed by 4 bases and J by 3 bases, 2 bases remained unmatched. This chain's CDR3 is CASSGEGYTGELFF. The CDR3 nucleotides are TGTGCCAGCAGTGGGGAGGGGTACACCGGGGAGCTGTTTTTT.

This chain links TRBV5-5 with TRBJ1-5, with D uncertain. Trimming cost V 0 bases and J 7 bases, with 17 bases left between them. The CDR3 contains 16 residues. The germline CDR1 and CDR2 sequences are SGHKS and YYEKEE (reference sequence). CDR3 sequence: CASSLAGRGLRQPQHF. DNA of the CDR3: TGTGCCAGCAGCTTGGCAGGACGGGGTCTTCGGCAGCCCCAGCATTTT.

This rearrangement joins TRBV5-6 to TRBJ2-3; D gene uncertain. This CDR3 has 15 amino acids. V was clipped by 6 bases and J by 1 base, with 15 bases between them. Germline lookup yields CDR1 SGHDT and CDR2 YYEEEE. Here the CDR3 reads CASTPWQFRTDTQYF. The CDR3 nucleotides are TGTGCCAGCACTCCGTGGCAGTTCCGCACAGATACGCAGTATTTT.

The CDR3 sequence: CASSLAATYEQYF. The CDR3 DNA reads as TGTGCCAGCAGCTTAGCAGCTACCTACGAGCAGTACTTC. This chain uses TRBV7-6 with TRBJ2-7; D not resolved. V was shortened by 0 bases and J by 2 bases, with 5 bases between the two germline ends. CDR1 SGHVS and CDR2 FNYEAQ come from the germline V gene. The CDR3 loop spans 13 amino acids.

CDR3 coding DNA: TGTGCCAGCTCACCGGCACAGGGGGCAACTGAAGCTTTCTTT. Protein product: CASSPAQGATEAFF. The chain has TRBV18 and TRBJ1-1; 9 bases are a match to TRBD1. The V gene's germline CDR1 is KGHSH and CDR2 LQKENI. The CDR3 extends over 14 amino acids. The trim removed 3 bases at V and 5 bases at J, leaving 4 bases unmatched. The whole variable domain, remainder taken from reference TRBV18 and TRBJ1-1, is NAGVMQNPRHLVRRRGQEARLRCSPMKGHSHVYWYRQLPEEGLKFMVYLQKENIIDESGMPKERFSAEFPKEGPSILRIQQVVRGDSAAYFCASSPAQGATEAFFGQGTRLTVV.

The V and J genes are TRBV5-1 and TRBJ2-1, with D possibly TRBD2 on 6 matching bases. This CDR3 is built from 17 residues. The V gene lost 2 bases and the J gene lost 1 base, with 16 bases spanning the gap. Per germline, CDR1 SGHRS and CDR2 YFSETQ. In DNA, the CDR3 is TGCGCCAGCAGCTTTGGACTACTCGATCTATCCTACAATGAGCAGTTCTTC. Protein sequence: CASSFGLLDLSYNEQFF. The entire variable domain, with the rest obtained from reference TRBV5-1 and TRBJ2-1, is as follows: KAGVTQTPRYLIKTRGQQVTLSCSPISGHRSVSWYQQTPGQGLQFLFEYFSETQRNKGNFPGRFSGRQFSNSRSEMNVSTLELGDSALYLCASSFGLLDLSYNEQFFGPGTRLTVL.

In its sample, this clone was seen a few times. The genes are TRBV6-5 and TRBJ1-1, with TRBD1 matching 7 bases. Germline lookup yields CDR1 MNHEY and CDR2 SVGAGI. Trimming took 8 bases from V and 4 from J; bases not matched to a gene: 10. The CDR3 sequence is 14 residues long. In nucleotides, the CDR3 is TGTGCCAGCGGCCAGACAGGGTTGACCACTGAAGCTTTCTTT. Residues: CASGQTGLTTEAFF.

The rearrangement links TRBV5-1 to TRBJ2-5; 10 nucleotides match TRBD2. Germline assignment: CDR1 SGHRS and CDR2 YFSETQ. This CDR3 region has 16 residues. V dropped 4 bases and J dropped 5; count of bases not matched to a gene: 11. The CDR3 DNA reads as TGCGCCAGCAGCCCGCAAACTAGCGGGGTAGGTGAGACCCAGTACTTC. This translates into CASSPQTSGVGETQYF.

The V gene is TRBV29-1, the J gene TRBJ1-5; no clear D gene. The CDR3 extends over 13 amino acids. V was shortened by 7 bases and J by 0 bases, with 10 bases between the two germline ends. From germline, CDR1 is SQVTM and CDR2 ANQGSEA. In DNA form, the CDR3 reads TGCAGCGCAGGAGGTGGTAGCAATCAGCCCCAGCATTTT. Translating it yields CSAGGGSNQPQHF.

V is TRBV25-1 and J is TRBJ1-1; 11 bases line up with TRBD1. V shed 7 bases and J 4 bases; nucleotides not matched to a gene: 5. The CDR3 length is 14 residues. Germline V CDR1 and CDR2: MGHDK, SYGVNS. The CDR3 reads CASIGQGAGTEAFF. DNA of the CDR3: TGTGCCAGCATCGGACAGGGGGCGGGCACTGAAGCTTTCTTT.

A remark on this clone: A read error may account for a junction end that differs from germline. This chain links TRBV25-1 with TRBJ1-1, with D perhaps matching TRBD1 (5 bases). The CDR3 extends over 14 amino acids. Germline CDR1 is MGHDK and CDR2 is SYGVNS. CDR3: CASSESGLATEAFF. CDR3 DNA sequence: TGTGCCAGCAGCGAATCAGGGTTGGCCACTGAAGCTTTCTTT.

The chain is built from TRBV7-8 and TRBJ1-2, with D hard to call. Deletions cut 4 bases from V and 6 bases from J, with 12 bases between. Germline V gene data show CDR1 as SGHVS and CDR2 as FQNEAQ. There are 13 residues in the CDR3. The CDR3 region is CASSSRELDGYTF. The DNA for the CDR3 is TGTGCCAGCAGCTCAAGAGAACTGGATGGCTACACCTTC.

This chain links TRBV27 with TRBJ2-1; possibly TRBD2 for D (6 bases). Germline V CDR1 and CDR2: MNHEY, SMNVEV (reference sequence). The length of the CDR3 is 16 residues. Trimming shortened V by 6 bases and J by 8 bases, and 23 bases separated the two germline ends. CDR3 sequence: CASSTGSTQLYDEQFF. CDR3 DNA sequence: TGTGCCAGCAGCACCGGGAGCACCCAATTGTACGATGAGCAGTTCTTC.

This chain connects TRBV4-2 to TRBJ2-5; tentative D call: TRBD2 (6 bases). The CDR3 totals 15 residues. Germline V lookup: CDR1 LGHNA, CDR2 YNFKEQ. V lost 0 bases, J lost 4 bases, and 12 bases lay in between. CDR3 protein: CASSQETQAGETQYF. The CDR3 region has the DNA TGTGCCAGCAGCCAAGAAACTCAAGCGGGAGAGACCCAGTACTTC.

The CDR3 sequence is CASSVSSGNTIYF. The DNA of the CDR3 is TGCGCCAGCAGCGTGAGCTCTGGAAACACCATATATTTT. The chain links TRBV4-3 to TRBJ1-3, with D hard to call. Germline V gene data show CDR1 as LGHNA and CDR2 as YSLEER. V lost 5 bases to trimming and J lost 0 bases, with 5 bases between them. The CDR3 spans 13 residues.